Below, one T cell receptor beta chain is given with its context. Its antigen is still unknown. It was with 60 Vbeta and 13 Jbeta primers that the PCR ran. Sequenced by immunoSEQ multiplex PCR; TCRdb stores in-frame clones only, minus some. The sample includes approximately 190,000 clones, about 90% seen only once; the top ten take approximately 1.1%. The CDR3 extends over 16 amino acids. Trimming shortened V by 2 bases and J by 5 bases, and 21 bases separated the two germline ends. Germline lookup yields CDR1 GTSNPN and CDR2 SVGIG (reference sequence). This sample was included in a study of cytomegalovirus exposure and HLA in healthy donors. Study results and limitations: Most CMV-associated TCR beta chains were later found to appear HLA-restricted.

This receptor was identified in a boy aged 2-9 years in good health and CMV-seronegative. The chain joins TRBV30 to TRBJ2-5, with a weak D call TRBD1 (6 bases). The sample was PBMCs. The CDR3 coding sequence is TGTGCCTGGAGTCCGTGGTTTTGGGGGCCCAGGGAGACCCAGTACTTC. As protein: CAWSPWFWGPRETQYF.